Listed below are T cell receptor beta chains from one sample, sequenced in a study of beta chain features in type 1 diabetes. Measured with immunoSEQ multiplex PCR; TCRdb has only the in-frame clones, and not every one. The table records more than 20,000 clones, roughly two thirds of them present only once. Sequencing was carried out using Tregs from blood. All receptors derive from a woman in her thirties or forties in good health. CDR3s include the opening cysteine and the closing phenylalanine or tryptophan. A D gene is named only where the DNA matches it firmly. Where a row states a size, it is once, few, many or the class of an expanded clone; other rows omit it.

D: .
V: TRBV7-2
J: TRBJ1-5
size: .
length: 15
DNA: TGTGCCAGCAGCTTAGACGGGGGGAGGAATCAGCCCCAGCATTTT
CDR3: CASSLDGGRNQPQHF

D: .
V: TRBV9
J: TRBJ2-2
size: .
length: 15
DNA: TGTGCCAGCAGCGTAGAAGAGGGCCGCACCGGGGAGCTGTTTTTT
CDR3: CASSVEEGRTGELFF

D: .
V: TRBV27
J: TRBJ2-6
size: .
length: 13
DNA: TGTGCCATCCGCCCCCAGGGGGCCAACGTCCTGACTTTC
CDR3: CAIRPQGANVLTF

D: .
V: TRBV29-1
J: TRBJ1-2
size: .
length: 11
DNA: TGCAGCGGTATACAGGCGTCGGGCTACACCTTC
CDR3: CSGIQASGYTF

D: TRBD1
V: TRBV5-4
J: TRBJ2-5
size: few
length: 14
DNA: TGTGCCAGCGGGGTCACAGGGGGTTCGGAGACCCAGTACTTC
CDR3: CASGVTGGSETQYF

D: .
V: TRBV2
J: TRBJ2-7
size: once
length: 15
DNA: TGTGCCAGCAGTGAAGGGTTCGCTTCGGGGTACGAGCAGTACTTC
CDR3: CASSEGFASGYEQYF

D: .
V: TRBV19
J: TRBJ1-5
size: once
length: 13
DNA: TGTGCCAGTAGTATAGAGAGGTGTCAGCCCCAGCATTTT
CDR3: CASSIERCQPQHF

D: .
V: TRBV23-1
J: TRBJ1-2
size: .
length: 19
DNA: TGCGCCAGCAGTTCGACCCACAGCGGTAGATCAACGACTAACTATGGCTACACCTTC
CDR3: CASSSTHSGRSTTNYGYTF

D: .
V: TRBV7-6
J: TRBJ2-1
size: .
length: 14
DNA: TGTGCCAGCAGCCGACTTTATGCTGGCCATGAGCAGTTCTTC
CDR3: CASSRLYAGHEQFF

D: TRBD1
V: TRBV6-1
J: TRBJ1-5
size: .
length: 15
DNA: TGTGCCAGCAGTGAAAACAGGGGGCGTAATCAGCCCCAGCATTTT
CDR3: CASSENRGRNQPQHF

D: TRBD1
V: TRBV29-1
J: TRBJ1-2
size: .
length: 13
DNA: TGCAGCGTTGAAATCTGGACAGGGAATGGCTACACCTTC
CDR3: CSVEIWTGNGYTF

D: .
V: TRBV10-1
J: TRBJ2-2
size: few
length: 14
DNA: TGCGCCAGCAGTGACAGGCCCAACACCGGGGAGCTGTTTTTT
CDR3: CASSDRPNTGELFF

D: .
V: TRBV5-1
J: TRBJ2-3
size: .
length: 16
DNA: TGCGCCAGCACCCCCCAACGCGGGGCAGGGACAGATACGCAGTATTTT
CDR3: CASTPQRGAGTDTQYF

D: TRBD1
V: TRBV14
J: TRBJ2-6
size: few
length: 17
DNA: TGTGCCAGCAGCCAAAGGACAGGCGGCTCTGGGGCCAACGTCCTGACTTTC
CDR3: CASSQRTGGSGANVLTF

D: .
V: TRBV11-2
J: TRBJ1-1
size: .
length: 15
DNA: TGTGCCAGCAGCTCCCGGGGGGTGGGTTTCACTGAAGCTTTCTTT
CDR3: CASSSRGVGFTEAFF

D: .
V: TRBV7-2
J: TRBJ2-3
size: few
length: 14
DNA: TGTGCCAGCAGCTCCATCCGGAGCACAGATACGCAGTATTTT
CDR3: CASSSIRSTDTQYF

D: TRBD2
V: TRBV19
J: TRBJ2-3
size: .
length: 15
DNA: TGTGCCAGTACGATATCCCACCCCTCAGCGGGGGGGCTGTATTTT
CDR3: CASTISHPSAGGLYF